A selection of T cell receptor beta chains follows, all from one sample in a study of cytomegalovirus exposure and HLA in healthy donors. TCRdb's table, derived via immunoSEQ multiplex PCR, lists solely in-frame clones and lacks some. The table records some 190,000 clones, approximately 80% of them present only once. The sequencing input was PBMCs. Receptors were obtained from a female donor in good health and CMV-seronegative. Both conserved end residues are part of each CDR3. Each record gives: J gene, CDR3 length, V gene, clone size, D gene, CDR3 protein, CDR3 DNA. D genes are given only for firm matches. Not every row has a clone size; where given, it reads once, few, many or a size class.

j_call: TRBJ2-2
cdr3_length: 17
v_call: TRBV27
clone_size: -
d_call: TRBD1
cdr3_aa: CASSLSWDRVNTGELFF
cdr3_nt: TGTGCCAGCAGTTTATCGTGGGACAGGGTAAACACCGGGGAGCTGTTTTTT

j_call: TRBJ2-1
cdr3_length: 15
v_call: TRBV27
clone_size: -
d_call: TRBD2
cdr3_aa: CASSLSAGVVNEQFF
cdr3_nt: TGTGCCAGCAGTTTATCCGCGGGAGTAGTGAATGAGCAGTTCTTC

j_call: TRBJ2-7
cdr3_length: 14
v_call: TRBV6-5
clone_size: -
d_call: TRBD2
cdr3_aa: CAISTLAGYYEQYF
cdr3_nt: TGTGCCATCAGTACCCTAGCGGGGTACTACGAGCAGTACTTC

j_call: TRBJ2-7
cdr3_length: 16
v_call: TRBV7-6
clone_size: -
d_call: TRBD2
cdr3_aa: CASSSQVLADSYEQYF
cdr3_nt: TGTGCCAGCAGCTCACAGGTACTAGCGGACTCCTACGAGCAGTACTTC

j_call: TRBJ2-3
cdr3_length: 19
v_call: TRBV2
clone_size: -
d_call: TRBD2
cdr3_aa: CASRTAGTSGSTSTDTQYF
cdr3_nt: TGTGCCAGCAGGACTGCCGGGACTAGCGGTTCTACTAGCACAGATACGCAGTATTTT

j_call: TRBJ2-3
cdr3_length: 18
v_call: TRBV5-7
clone_size: -
d_call: TRBD1
cdr3_aa: CASEDTGGAKRSTDTQYF
cdr3_nt: TGTGCCAGCGAGGATACAGGGGGCGCAAAGAGAAGCACAGATACGCAGTATTTT

j_call: TRBJ2-3
cdr3_length: 16
v_call: TRBV25-1
clone_size: few
d_call: TRBD2
cdr3_aa: CASSGLAGVATDTQYF
cdr3_nt: TGTGCCAGCAGTGGACTAGCGGGAGTGGCGACAGATACGCAGTATTTT

j_call: TRBJ1-2
cdr3_length: 15
v_call: TRBV6-6
clone_size: -
d_call: TRBD1
cdr3_aa: CASRDHGQGNYGYTF
cdr3_nt: TGTGCCAGCAGGGACCATGGACAGGGAAACTATGGCTACACCTTC

j_call: TRBJ1-1
cdr3_length: 17
v_call: TRBV7-9
clone_size: -
d_call: TRBD1
cdr3_aa: CASSSIRDRGVNTEAFF
cdr3_nt: TGTGCCAGCAGCTCGATCCGGGACAGGGGCGTGAACACTGAAGCTTTCTTT

j_call: TRBJ2-7
cdr3_length: 16
v_call: TRBV15
clone_size: few
d_call: -
cdr3_aa: CATSRIPESASREQYF
cdr3_nt: TGTGCCACCAGCAGAATTCCGGAGTCGGCTTCCCGGGAGCAGTACTTC

j_call: TRBJ1-1
cdr3_length: 18
v_call: TRBV7-6
clone_size: -
d_call: -
cdr3_aa: CASSISGAPGGRNTEAFF
cdr3_nt: TGTGCCAGCAGCATCAGCGGGGCCCCCGGCGGTAGGAACACTGAAGCTTTCTTT

j_call: TRBJ2-2
cdr3_length: 15
v_call: TRBV6-6
clone_size: few
d_call: -
cdr3_aa: CASSYSPGLLGELFF
cdr3_nt: TGTGCCAGCAGTTACTCTCCAGGGTTGCTCGGGGAGCTGTTTTTT

j_call: TRBJ2-7
cdr3_length: 15
v_call: TRBV9
clone_size: -
d_call: TRBD1
cdr3_aa: CASSLDGQGPKEQYF
cdr3_nt: TGTGCCAGCAGCTTAGACGGACAGGGGCCTAAGGAGCAGTACTTC

j_call: TRBJ1-6
cdr3_length: 14
v_call: TRBV7-2
clone_size: -
d_call: -
cdr3_aa: CASSWAEMNSPLHF
cdr3_nt: TGTGCCAGCAGCTGGGCAGAGATGAATTCACCCCTCCACTTT

j_call: TRBJ2-5
cdr3_length: 21
v_call: TRBV30
clone_size: -
d_call: TRBD2
cdr3_aa: CAWSFRPRTSGVSTREETQYF
cdr3_nt: TGTGCCTGGAGTTTCCGACCCAGGACTAGCGGGGTATCAACGAGGGAAGAGACCCAGTACTTC

j_call: TRBJ2-7
cdr3_length: 16
v_call: TRBV4-3
clone_size: -
d_call: -
cdr3_aa: CASSHVRLTSPYEQYF
cdr3_nt: TGCGCCAGCAGCCACGTGCGCCTTACGAGTCCCTACGAGCAGTACTTC

j_call: TRBJ1-4
cdr3_length: 15
v_call: TRBV28
clone_size: -
d_call: -
cdr3_aa: CASSSIGGGNEKLFF
cdr3_nt: TGTGCCAGCAGTTCCATAGGGGGGGGAAATGAAAAACTGTTTTTT

j_call: TRBJ1-1
cdr3_length: 14
v_call: TRBV30
clone_size: -
d_call: -
cdr3_aa: CAWSVRQGDTEAFF
cdr3_nt: TGTGCCTGGAGTGTAAGGCAGGGCGACACTGAAGCTTTCTTT

j_call: TRBJ1-1
cdr3_length: 15
v_call: TRBV5-1
clone_size: -
d_call: -
cdr3_aa: CASSLGFGGNTEAFF
cdr3_nt: TGCGCCAGCAGCCTCGGGTTCGGGGGGAATACTGAAGCTTTCTTT

j_call: TRBJ1-1
cdr3_length: 19
v_call: TRBV21-1
clone_size: -
d_call: -
cdr3_aa: CASSKTSTWGGSAGAEAFF
cdr3_nt: TGTGCCAGCAGCAAAACCTCCACGTGGGGGGGGAGTGCTGGGGCTGAAGCTTTCTTT

j_call: TRBJ1-5
cdr3_length: 15
v_call: TRBV19
clone_size: -
d_call: TRBD1
cdr3_aa: CASSIGGGGNQPQHF
cdr3_nt: TGTGCCAGTAGTATAGGAGGGGGCGGCAATCAGCCCCAGCATTTT

j_call: TRBJ2-2
cdr3_length: 12
v_call: TRBV6-6
clone_size: -
d_call: -
cdr3_aa: CASSANTGELFF
cdr3_nt: TGTGCCAGCTCCGCGAACACCGGGGAGCTGTTTTTT

j_call: TRBJ2-7
cdr3_length: 13
v_call: TRBV28
clone_size: -
d_call: TRBD1
cdr3_aa: CATRQGAVREQYF
cdr3_nt: TGTGCCACCAGACAGGGGGCGGTGAGGGAGCAGTACTTC